This passage covers 32 T cell receptor beta chains from one sample sequenced in a study of metastatic and nonmetastatic thyroid tumors. Each patient came to thyroid surgery without any prior treatment (of any kind). TCRdb reanalyzed the PCR reads with MiXCR. The sample shows around 34,000 clones, over 14% of them seen only once. Material: blood. The receptors here all came from a male donor with papillary thyroid cancer or a benign thyroid nodule (not recorded which). Some clones in this sample may be carry-over from other donors' samples.

In this sample, this clone turned up many times. The genes are TRBV24-1 and TRBJ2-1; a possible D gene is TRBD2 (7 bases). CDR3 length equals 17 residues. Germline CDR1 reads KGHDR; CDR2 reads SFDVKD. Trimming shortened V by 4 bases and J by 8 bases, and 23 bases separated the two germline ends. Written as DNA, the CDR3 is TGTGCCACCAGTGACGCCGGGGGCGGTCGAGCGGGACATGAGCAGTTCTTC. The encoded protein is CATSDAGGGRAGHEQFF.

This clone was seen repeatedly, ten times or more. This chain uses TRBV27 with TRBJ2-3; 8 nucleotides agree with TRBD1. The V segment lost 5 bases and the J segment 3 bases; nucleotides outside the gene matches: 7. Germline-derived CDR1 and CDR2 are MNHEY and SMNVEV (reference sequence). CDR3 length: 15 amino acids. CDR3 bases: TGTGCCAGCAGTACCCAGACAGGGGAGACAGATACGCAGTATTTT. Translated, it gives CASSTQTGETDTQYF.

Many counts were recorded for this clone. This chain connects TRBV5-6 to TRBJ1-3; D unresolved. With 4 bases removed from V and 0 bases from J, the gap between germline ends came to 11 bases. Germline CDR1 and CDR2: SGHDT and YYEEEE. CDR3 length: 15 amino acids. The CDR3 loop reads CASSLDFSSGNTIYF. The DNA of the CDR3 is TGTGCCAGCAGCCTGGACTTCAGCTCTGGAAACACCATATATTTT.

With regard to this clone: The identical CDR3 is also encoded by other nucleotide sequences in the sample. V usage is TRBV4-2 and J usage is TRBJ2-3; 11 positions match TRBD2. With V trimmed by 2 bases and J by 6 bases, 7 bases remained unmatched. Per the germline V gene, CDR1 is LGHNA and CDR2 is YNFKEQ. This CDR3 has 16 residues. CDR3 region: CASSQRLAGHTDTQYF. CDR3 DNA: TGTGCCAGCAGCCAACGACTAGCGGGGCACACGGATACGCAGTATTTT.

Ten or more counts support this clone. The chain has TRBV20-1 and TRBJ2-7, with 8 bases fitting TRBD2. This CDR3 has 17 amino acids. Per germline, CDR1 DFQATT and CDR2 SNEGSKA (reference sequence). The V gene end was trimmed by 3 bases and the J gene end by 3 bases; junction bases not matched to a gene: 16. CDR3 nucleotide sequence: TGCAGTGCTAGGGGAGCGGGAGCCTCTCAGAGGAACTACGAGCAGTACTTC. This gives the protein CSARGAGASQRNYEQYF.

This clone was observed many times. The chain has TRBV4-1 and TRBJ2-7, with 8 bases aligning to TRBD1. The V gene end was trimmed by 1 base and the J gene end by 3 bases; junction bases not matched to a gene: 11. CDR3 size: 17 residues. CDR1 is MGHRA and CDR2 is YSYEKL in the germline V gene. The CDR3 sequence: CASSQVAHGQGGYEQYF. The CDR3 DNA reads TGCGCCAGCAGCCAAGTTGCGCATGGACAGGGAGGCTACGAGCAGTACTTC.

Remarks on this clone: A read error is possible here, since a much larger clone lies one base away. The rearrangement uses TRBV5-4 and TRBJ2-2; 7 bases fit TRBD1. From germline, CDR1 is SGHNT and CDR2 YYREEE (reference sequence). This CDR3 is built from 15 residues. CDR3 nucleotide sequence: TGTGCCAGCAGCTATAGGGGGCCTACCACCGTGGAGCTGTTTTTT. Translated, it gives CASSYRGPTTVELFF.

This clone has more than one count but fewer than ten. The chain employs TRBV6-1 and TRBJ2-2; 8 bases line up with TRBD2. J was trimmed by 0 bases and V by 7 bases; bases with no gene match: 7. Per the germline V gene, CDR1 is MNHNS and CDR2 is SASEGT. The CDR3 length is 16 residues. DNA of the CDR3: TGTGCCAGCACCCCCCTAGCGGGTCCGAACACCGGGGAGCTGTTTTTT. As protein: CASTPLAGPNTGELFF.

Ten or more counts support this clone. V and J are TRBV7-9 and TRBJ1-2; D is uncertain. V was pared by 1 base and J by 8 bases, with 11 bases between. Per the germline V gene, CDR1 is SEHNR and CDR2 is FQNEAQ (reference sequence). The CDR3 runs 13 residues. CDR3 sequence (DNA): TGTGCCAGCAGCTTAGACAGCCATGCGGGCTACACCTTC. This encodes CASSLDSHAGYTF.

This clone was counted many times. The chain couples TRBV18 to TRBJ2-1, with 10 nucleotides matching TRBD2. V trimming: 3 bases; J trimming: 4 bases; junction bases outside the gene matches: 3. Germline-derived CDR1 and CDR2 are KGHSH and LQKENI. This CDR3 has 15 residues. The CDR3 DNA reads TGTGCCAGCTCACCCGCAGCGGGAGGGTACAATGAGCAGTTCTTC. Encoded protein: CASSPAAGGYNEQFF.

This clone was detected ten times or more. The V call is TRBV29-1, the J call TRBJ2-7; D remains unclear. The CDR3 runs to 12 residues. Between the trimmed V and J ends, which lost 5 bases and 2 bases, there was a span of 10 bases. Germline CDR1 and CDR2: SQVTM and ANQGSEA. CDR3 in amino acids: CSVRTDTYEQYF. Written as DNA, the CDR3 is TGCAGCGTTCGGACGGATACCTACGAGCAGTACTTC.

This clone was counted many times. The chain joins TRBV15 to TRBJ2-7; 7 nucleotides line up with TRBD1. Germline V gene sequence: CDR1 LNHNV, CDR2 YYDKDF (reference sequence). The CDR3 runs to 17 residues. V was pared by 5 bases and J by 0 bases, with 13 bases of the junction left unmatched. The CDR3 protein is CATSPPRKGAASYEQYF. The CDR3 nucleotides are TGTGCCACCAGCCCACCGAGGAAGGGGGCGGCCTCCTACGAGCAGTACTTC.

In this sample, this clone turned up many times. The V call is TRBV28, the J call TRBJ2-1, with D unclear. Trimming removed 2 bases at V and 13 bases at J, with 15 bases between. Germline V gene sequence: CDR1 MDHEN, CDR2 SYDVKM. The CDR3 covers 13 residues. CDR3 nucleotide sequence: TGTGCCAGCAGTTTAGATTCAGTCCTTTATCAGTTCTTC. Amino acids: CASSLDSVLYQFF.

This clone has more than one count but fewer than ten. The chain recombines TRBV6-1 with TRBJ1-1; no reliable D call. CDR1 is MNHNS, CDR2 SASEGT, per germline. The CDR3 has 9 amino acids. V was shortened by 6 bases and J by 11 bases, with 7 bases between the two germline ends. The CDR3 spells CASSDAAFF. The CDR3 coding sequence is TGTGCCAGCAGCGACGCCGCTTTCTTT.

This clone was found many times. This chain uses TRBV6-1 with TRBJ2-1; D unresolved. The germline V gene has CDR1 MNHNS and CDR2 SASEGT. The CDR3 is made up of 13 amino acids. Trimming shortened V by 3 bases and J by 8 bases, and 11 bases separated the two germline ends. The CDR3 DNA follows: TGTGCCAGCAGTGAGCTGGGTAAGGATGAGCAGTTCTTC. Translated, it gives CASSELGKDEQFF.

This clone was found many times. The identical CDR3 is also encoded by other nucleotide sequences in the sample. The chain combines TRBV12-3 or TRBV12-4 with TRBJ2-2; weak D call: TRBD2 (5 bases). V dropped 5 bases and J dropped 4 bases, with 11 bases sitting between them. This CDR3 has 14 amino acids. As DNA, the CDR3 is TGTGCCAGCAGTCCTAGCTGGGGCACCGGGGAGCTGTTTTTT. Translated: CASSPSWGTGELFF.

Notes on this clone: At one end, the junction sequence differs from germline, possibly due to a read error. The rearrangement joins TRBV28 to TRBJ1-1, with D tentatively TRBD1 (6 bases). In germline, CDR1 is MDHEN, CDR2 SYDVKM. This CDR3 region has 14 residues. The CDR3 region has the DNA TGTGCCAGCGGCCTAGTACAGGGTCGTACTGAATCTTTCTTT. Translated, it gives CASGLVQGRTESFF.

At least ten counts were recorded for this clone. This chain uses TRBV7-2 with TRBJ2-1; no clear D. The CDR3 spans 12 residues. Germline V gene data show CDR1 as SGHTA and CDR2 as FQGNSA. Deletions cut 5 bases from V and 5 bases from J, with 7 bases between. The CDR3 coding sequence is TGTGCCAGCAGCCCATTCAACAATGAGCAGTTCTTC. Residues: CASSPFNNEQFF.

This clone has a count of ten or more. The V gene is TRBV3-1, the J gene TRBJ2-1; the match to TRBD1 covers 7 bases. Germline V gene sequence: CDR1 LGHDT, CDR2 YNNKEL (reference sequence). Trimming took 1 base from V and 3 from J; bases not matched to a gene: 3. This CDR3 has 15 residues. This chain's CDR3 is CASSQGRGFYNEQFF. CDR3 nucleotides: TGTGCCAGCAGCCAAGGCAGGGGGTTCTACAATGAGCAGTTCTTC.

This clone was found many times. CDR3 amino acids: CASTRTGFSNQPQHF. CDR3 in DNA: TGTGCCAGCACCAGGACAGGATTTAGCAATCAGCCCCAGCATTTT. The chain couples TRBV6-1 to TRBJ1-5; TRBD1 aligns across 7 bases. Germline CDR1 MNHNS, CDR2 SASEGT. Trimming cost V 7 bases and J 0 bases; bases outside gene matches: 6. The CDR3 is made up of 15 amino acids.

This clone was seen only a few times. It may be a read error: a sequence one base away is much more abundant. V is TRBV10-1 and J is TRBJ2-3; D not certain. The CDR3 is 14 residues long. The germline gives CDR1 WNHNN, CDR2 SYGVQD (reference sequence). For the CDR3, the DNA is TGCGCCGGCAGTGAGTCTGGGGACACAGATACGCAGTATTTT. Its translation: CAGSESGDTDTQYF.

This clone was detected many times. This sequence joins TRBV6-2 or TRBV6-3 and TRBJ2-3; D gene uncertain. From germline, CDR1 is MNHEY and CDR2 SVGEGT. The length of the CDR3 is 12 residues. Trimming took 7 bases from V and 6 from J, leaving 11 bases between them. The CDR3 loop reads CASKASSDTQYF. The CDR3 DNA reads TGTGCCAGCAAAGCTTCATCGGATACGCAGTATTTT.

There are many counts of this clone. The V call is TRBV6-1, the J call TRBJ2-1; D remains ambiguous. Germline V lookup: CDR1 MNHNS, CDR2 SASEGT. This CDR3 comprises 15 residues. Trimming left V 8 bases short and J 5 bases short, with 19 bases between. CDR3 amino acids: CASGRNHQGNNEQFF. CDR3 DNA sequence: TGTGCCAGCGGTCGGAACCATCAAGGAAACAATGAGCAGTTCTTC.

Ten or more counts support this clone. V and J are TRBV19 and TRBJ2-5; TRBD1 aligns across 7 bases. CDR1 is LNHDA, CDR2 SQIVND, per germline (reference sequence). CDR3 length equals 13 residues. V lost 8 bases and J lost 1; bases outside the gene matches: 4. As DNA, the CDR3 is TGTGCCAGTCAGGGGGAGACCCAAGAGACCCAGTACTTC. Translating gives CASQGETQETQYF. Drawing the rest from reference TRBV19 and TRBJ2-5, the complete variable domain is DGGITQSPKYLFRKEGQNVTLSCEQNLNHDAMYWYRQDPGQGLRLIYYSQIVNDFQKGDIAEGYSVSREKKESFPLTVTSAQKNPTAFYLCASQGETQETQYFGPGTRLLVL.

This chain links TRBV10-3 with TRBJ2-1; D is unresolved. The germline gives CDR1 ENHRY, CDR2 SYGVKD. The CDR3 extends over 14 amino acids. The V end was cut by 0 bases, the J end by 6 bases, with 9 bases between. The CDR3 DNA reads as TGTGCCATCAGTGAGTCTGGGAACGCCAATGAGCAGTTCTTC. Translated, it gives CAISESGNANEQFF.

The table lists this clone with many counts. This chain links TRBV7-2 with TRBJ1-5, with D unclear. Trimming took off 5 bases at V and 5 bases at J, with 10 bases between the two ends. This CDR3 has 13 amino acids. The germline gives CDR1 SGHTA, CDR2 FQGNSA. CDR3: CASSNWADQPQHF. The CDR3 DNA is TGTGCCAGCAGCAATTGGGCTGATCAGCCCCAGCATTTT.

This clone was seen repeatedly, ten times or more. The chain has TRBV27 and TRBJ1-1; D is uncertain. CDR3 length: 16 residues. Germline V gene sequence: CDR1 MNHEY, CDR2 SMNVEV (reference sequence). Trimming took 5 bases from V and 6 from J, leaving 22 bases between them. The CDR3 sequence is CASSPYPRTPWAEAFF. The CDR3 DNA sequence: TGTGCCAGCAGTCCATACCCTAGAACCCCTTGGGCTGAAGCTTTCTTT.

This clone was seen only a few times. This same CDR3 is encoded by further DNA sequences in the sample. V usage is TRBV7-2 and J usage is TRBJ1-2, with D unresolved. Germline CDR1 is SGHTA and CDR2 is FQGNSA. The V and J ends lost 5 bases and 11 bases respectively, with 15 bases between them. The CDR3 covers 12 residues. This chain's CDR3 is CASSLENGGYTF. The CDR3 DNA follows: TGTGCCAGCAGCCTAGAGAATGGAGGTTACACCTTC.

As regards this clone: An end of the junction differs from the germline gene, which may be a read error. The chain employs TRBV28 and TRBJ1-1; no clear D. Germline V lookup: CDR1 MDHEN, CDR2 SYDVKM. The CDR3 runs 13 residues. The CDR3 reads CASSGPMNTEGIF. CDR3 nucleotides: TGTGCCAGCAGTGGACCTATGAACACTGAAGGTATCTTT.

The sample holds a few counts of this clone. The rearrangement joins TRBV5-4 to TRBJ2-5; 9 bases fit TRBD1. V shed 3 bases, J shed 5 bases, and the junction held 5 bases outside the gene matches. This CDR3 has 14 amino acids. Looked up from germline, CDR1 is SGHNT and CDR2 is YYREEE (reference sequence). CDR3 bases: TGTGCCAGCAGCTCGGGACAGGGTTGGGAGACCCAGTACTTC. The encoded protein is CASSSGQGWETQYF.

This clone was observed at least ten times. The chain has TRBV3-1 and TRBJ2-1; the D gene is possibly TRBD2 (7 bases). Germline assignment: CDR1 LGHDT and CDR2 YNNKEL (reference sequence). V lost 3 bases and J 4 bases, leaving 16 bases between the germline ends. This CDR3 comprises 16 residues. Here the CDR3 reads CASSQARGGYYNEQFF. Written as DNA, the CDR3 is TGTGCCAGCAGCCAGGCGAGGGGGGGCTATTACAATGAGCAGTTCTTC.

In its sample, this clone was seen many times. The CDR3 here is CASSIAVPNEQFF. The CDR3 DNA reads TGTGCCAGTAGTATAGCGGTCCCCAATGAGCAGTTCTTC. The chain links TRBV19 to TRBJ2-1; D is undetermined. This CDR3 spans 13 amino acids. Trimming removed 1 base from V and 6 bases from J, with 7 bases in between. Per germline, CDR1 LNHDA and CDR2 SQIVND (reference sequence).